Given below is one T cell receptor beta chain in context. The target antigen is unknown. The data were taken from a study of healthy donors' naive CD4 and CD8 T cells. Study-level background: Donors spanned ages 20-25, 40-50 and 60-70 years, half female.

Starting from 500 ng of total RNA, TCR libraries were made with linear amplification. Using its own MiXCR run on the reads, TCRdb lists one record per CDR3 protein. Altogether roughly 200,000 distinct CDR3 sequences are present, around 80% being singletons, with the ten largest covering around 2%. Deletions cut 5 bases from V and 3 bases from J, with 21 bases between. The CDR3 has 16 amino acids. In germline, CDR1 is SGHRS, CDR2 YFSETQ. CD4+CD8-CD45RO-CD45RA+ cells were naive CD4+; CD8+CD4-CD45RA+CD27bright cells were naive CD8+. Study observations and caveats: Reportedly, most V and J gene segments showed naive CD4+ versus CD8+ bias.

The chain combines TRBV5-1 with TRBJ2-7, with a tentative D call TRBD1 (6 bases). Specimen: naive CD4+ and CD8+ T cells sorted from blood, pooled from several donors. This clonotype originated in a pool of human donors in good health; the sample pools cells from several healthy donors. DNA for the CDR3: TGCGCCAGCAGTATTGGACCGACAGGCCAAAACTACGAGCAGTACTTC. Amino acid sequence: CASSIGPTGQNYEQYF.